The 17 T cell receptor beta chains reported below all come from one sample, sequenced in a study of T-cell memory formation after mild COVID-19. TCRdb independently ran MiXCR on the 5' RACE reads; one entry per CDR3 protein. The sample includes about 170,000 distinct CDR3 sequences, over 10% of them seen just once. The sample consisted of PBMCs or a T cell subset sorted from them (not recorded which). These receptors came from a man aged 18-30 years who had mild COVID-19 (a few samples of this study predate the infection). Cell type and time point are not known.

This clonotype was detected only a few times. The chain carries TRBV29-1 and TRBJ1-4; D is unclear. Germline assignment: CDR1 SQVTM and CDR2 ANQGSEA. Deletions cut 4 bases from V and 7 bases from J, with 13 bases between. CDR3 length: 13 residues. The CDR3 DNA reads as TGCAGCGTTGGAGAGAAACCCTTTGAAAAACTGTTTTTT. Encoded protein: CSVGEKPFEKLFF.

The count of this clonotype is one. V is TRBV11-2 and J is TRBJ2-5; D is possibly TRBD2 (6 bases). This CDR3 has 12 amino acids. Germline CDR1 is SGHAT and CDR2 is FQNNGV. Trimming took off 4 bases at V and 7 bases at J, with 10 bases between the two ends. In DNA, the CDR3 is TGTGCCAGCAGCTCCGAGGGAGGGACCCAGTACTTC. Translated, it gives CASSSEGGTQYF. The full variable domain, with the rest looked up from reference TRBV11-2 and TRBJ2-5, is EAGVAQSPRYKIIEKRQSVAFWCNPISGHATLYWYQQILGQGPKLLIQFQNNGVVDDSQLPKDRFSAERLKGVDSTLKIQPAKLEDSAVYLCASSSEGGTQYFGPGTRLLVL.

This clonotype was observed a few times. CDR3 in DNA: TGTGCCAGCAGCAATGGGACAGGGATAAGCAATGAGCAGTTCTTC. Its protein is CASSNGTGISNEQFF. The V and J genes are TRBV7-3 and TRBJ2-1; 9 bases map to TRBD1. Germline CDR1 is SGHTA and CDR2 is FQGTGA. CDR3 length equals 15 residues. The ends lost 5 bases at V and 6 bases at J; junction bases unmatched: 8.

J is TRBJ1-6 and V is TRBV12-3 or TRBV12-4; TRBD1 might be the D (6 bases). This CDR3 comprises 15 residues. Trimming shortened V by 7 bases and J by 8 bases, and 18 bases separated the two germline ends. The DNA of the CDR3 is TGTGCCAGCACGAAACAGGGTCTGTCTGATTCACCCCTCCACTTT. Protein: CASTKQGLSDSPLHF.

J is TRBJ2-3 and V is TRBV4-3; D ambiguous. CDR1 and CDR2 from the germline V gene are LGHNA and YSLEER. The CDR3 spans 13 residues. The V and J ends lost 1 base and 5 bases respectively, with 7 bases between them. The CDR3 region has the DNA TGCGCCAGCAGCCAAGGGGAATTAGATACGCAGTATTTT. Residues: CASSQGELDTQYF.

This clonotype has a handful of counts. CDR3 amino acids: CSARIQGNQPQHF. The CDR3 region has the DNA TGCAGTGCTAGGATACAGGGTAATCAGCCCCAGCATTTT. The chain recombines TRBV20-1 with TRBJ1-5; possibly TRBD1 for D (6 bases). CDR3 length equals 13 residues. Trimming left V 3 bases short and J 4 bases short, with 10 bases between. Germline V gene lookup returns CDR1 DFQATT and CDR2 SNEGSKA (reference sequence).

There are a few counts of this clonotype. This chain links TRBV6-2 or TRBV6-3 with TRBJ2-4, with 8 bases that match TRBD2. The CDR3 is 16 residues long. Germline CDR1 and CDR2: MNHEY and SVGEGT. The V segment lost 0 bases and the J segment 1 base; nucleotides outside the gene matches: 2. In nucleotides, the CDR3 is TGTGCCAGCAGTTACTCGCGGACTAGCGCCAAAAACATTCAGTACTTC. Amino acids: CASSYSRTSAKNIQYF.

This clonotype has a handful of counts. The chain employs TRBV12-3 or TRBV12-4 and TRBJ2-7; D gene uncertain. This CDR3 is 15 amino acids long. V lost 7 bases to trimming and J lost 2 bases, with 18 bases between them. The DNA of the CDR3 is TGTGCCAGCATCCCGGGTTCGCGGAACACCTACGAGCAGTACTTC. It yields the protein CASIPGSRNTYEQYF.

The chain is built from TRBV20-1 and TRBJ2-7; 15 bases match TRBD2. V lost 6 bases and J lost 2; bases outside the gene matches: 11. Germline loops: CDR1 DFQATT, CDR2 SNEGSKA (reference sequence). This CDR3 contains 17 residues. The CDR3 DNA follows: TGCAGTGCCGCTACCGGGACTAGCGGGGGGACCGCCTACGAGCAGTACTTC. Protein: CSAATGTSGGTAYEQYF.

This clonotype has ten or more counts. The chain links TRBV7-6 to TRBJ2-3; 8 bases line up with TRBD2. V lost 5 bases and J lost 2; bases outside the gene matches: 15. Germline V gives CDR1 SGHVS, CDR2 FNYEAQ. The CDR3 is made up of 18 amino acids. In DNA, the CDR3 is TGTGCCAGCAGCCCCATCGGGGGGGCGGGGGTTTCCACAGATACGCAGTATTTT. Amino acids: CASSPIGGAGVSTDTQYF.

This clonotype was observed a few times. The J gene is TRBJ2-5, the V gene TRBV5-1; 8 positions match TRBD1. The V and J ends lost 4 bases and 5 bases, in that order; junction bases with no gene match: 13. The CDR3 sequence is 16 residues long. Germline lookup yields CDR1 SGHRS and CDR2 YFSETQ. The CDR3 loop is CASSAAGTGGRETQYF. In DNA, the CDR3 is TGCGCCAGCAGCGCCGCCGGGACAGGAGGAAGGGAGACCCAGTACTTC.

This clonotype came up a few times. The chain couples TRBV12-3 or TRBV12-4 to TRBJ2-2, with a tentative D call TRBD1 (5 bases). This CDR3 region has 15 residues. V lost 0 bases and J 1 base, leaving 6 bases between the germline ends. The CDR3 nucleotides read TGTGCCAGCAGTTTAGCCCAGGGGAACACCGGGGAGCTGTTTTTT. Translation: CASSLAQGNTGELFF.

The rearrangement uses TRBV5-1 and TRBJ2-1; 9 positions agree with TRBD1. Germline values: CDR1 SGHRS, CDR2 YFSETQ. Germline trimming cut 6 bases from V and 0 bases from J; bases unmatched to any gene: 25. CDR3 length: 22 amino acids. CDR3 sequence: CASTTQRRLDRGPIHSYNEQFF. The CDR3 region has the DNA TGCGCCAGCACCACCCAGAGGAGATTGGACAGGGGCCCAATTCACTCCTACAATGAGCAGTTCTTC.

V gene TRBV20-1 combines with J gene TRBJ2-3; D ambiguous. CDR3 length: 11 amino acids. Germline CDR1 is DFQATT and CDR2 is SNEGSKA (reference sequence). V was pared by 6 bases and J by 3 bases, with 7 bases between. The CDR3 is CSAPSTDTQYF. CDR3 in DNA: TGCAGTGCCCCCTCGACAGATACGCAGTATTTT.

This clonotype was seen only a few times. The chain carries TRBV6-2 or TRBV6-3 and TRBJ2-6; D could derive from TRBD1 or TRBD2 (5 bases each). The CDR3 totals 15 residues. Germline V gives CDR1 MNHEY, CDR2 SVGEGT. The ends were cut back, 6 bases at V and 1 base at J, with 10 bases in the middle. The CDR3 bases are TGTGCCAGCAGCCATGGGGGTTCTGGGGCCAACGTCCTGACTTTC. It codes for CASSHGGSGANVLTF.

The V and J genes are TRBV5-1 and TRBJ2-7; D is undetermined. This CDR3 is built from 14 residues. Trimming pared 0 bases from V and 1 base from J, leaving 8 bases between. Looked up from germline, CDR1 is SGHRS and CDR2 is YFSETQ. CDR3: CASSLERSSYEQYF. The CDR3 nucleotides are TGCGCCAGCAGCTTGGAAAGAAGTTCCTACGAGCAGTACTTC.

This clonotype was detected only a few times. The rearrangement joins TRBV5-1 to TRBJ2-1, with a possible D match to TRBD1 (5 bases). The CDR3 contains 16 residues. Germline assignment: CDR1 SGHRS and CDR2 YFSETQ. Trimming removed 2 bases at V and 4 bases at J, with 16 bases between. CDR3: CASSFLGQGSYNEQFF. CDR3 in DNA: TGCGCCAGCAGCTTTCTCGGGCAGGGAAGTTACAATGAGCAGTTCTTC.